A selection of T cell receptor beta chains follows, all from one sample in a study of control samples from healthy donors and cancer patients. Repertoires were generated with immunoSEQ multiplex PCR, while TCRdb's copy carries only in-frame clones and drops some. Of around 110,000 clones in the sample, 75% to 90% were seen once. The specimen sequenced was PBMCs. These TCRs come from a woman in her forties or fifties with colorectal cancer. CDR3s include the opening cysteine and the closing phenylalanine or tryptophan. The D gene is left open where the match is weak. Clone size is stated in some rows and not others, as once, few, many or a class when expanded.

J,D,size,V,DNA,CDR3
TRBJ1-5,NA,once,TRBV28,TGTGCCAGCAGTTTATACAGGGAGGCTCAGCCCCAGCATTTT,CASSLYREAQPQHF
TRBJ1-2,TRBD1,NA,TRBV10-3,TGTGCCATCAGTCGGGACAGTGGCTATGGCTACACCTTC,CAISRDSGYGYTF
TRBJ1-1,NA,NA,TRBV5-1,TGCGCCAGCAGCGTTTCGGCTCTGGGGGGCTCGGGCACTGAAGCTTTCTTT,CASSVSALGGSGTEAFF
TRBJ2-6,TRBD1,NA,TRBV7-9,TGTGCCAGCACCAAGGGACAGGGAAACTCTGGGGCCAACGTCCTGACTTTC,CASTKGQGNSGANVLTF
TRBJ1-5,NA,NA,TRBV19,TGTGCCAGTAGTATAATCGGGGCTTACAATCAGCCCCAGCATTTT,CASSIIGAYNQPQHF
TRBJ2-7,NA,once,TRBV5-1,TGCGCCAGCAGTCAGCCGCGAGGCGCCGGCACCTACGAGCAGTACTTC,CASSQPRGAGTYEQYF
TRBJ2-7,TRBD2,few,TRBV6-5,TGTGCCAGTCAACTTTCTAGCGGGAGTTCTTACGAGCAGTACTTC,CASQLSSGSSYEQYF
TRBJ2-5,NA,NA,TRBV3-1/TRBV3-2,TGTGCCAGCAAAGGTATAGGCCAAGAGACCCAGTACTTC,CASKGIGQETQYF
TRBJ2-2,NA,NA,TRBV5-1,TGCGCCAGCAGCTTGCCCCAAGAGACCGGGGAGCTGTTTTTT,CASSLPQETGELFF
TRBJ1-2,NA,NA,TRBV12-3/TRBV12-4,TGTGCCAGCAGTACCCGTAACTATGGCTACACCTTC,CASSTRNYGYTF
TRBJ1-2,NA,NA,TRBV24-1,TGTGCCACCGCAGACGAACTCTATGGCTACACCTTC,CATADELYGYTF
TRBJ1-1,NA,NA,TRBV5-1,TGCGCCAGCAGCGGGGCACAGAAGATGAACACTGAAGCTTTCTTT,CASSGAQKMNTEAFF
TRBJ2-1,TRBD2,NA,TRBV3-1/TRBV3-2,TGTGCCAGCAGGCCAAGGGTTAGCGGGAACAATGAGCAGTTCTTC,CASRPRVSGNNEQFF
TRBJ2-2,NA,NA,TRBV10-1,TGCGCCAGCAGTGAGTCCCGGGGAACGAACACCGGGGAGCTGTTTTTT,CASSESRGTNTGELFF
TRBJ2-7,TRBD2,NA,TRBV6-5,TGTGCCAGCAGTTTTGCGGGGGAAACCTACGAGCAGTACTTC,CASSFAGETYEQYF
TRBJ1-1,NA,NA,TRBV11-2,TGTGCCAGCAGCTTAGATCCAGGGTGGACTGAAGCTTTCTTT,CASSLDPGWTEAFF
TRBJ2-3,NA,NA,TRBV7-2,TGTGCCAGCAGCTTAAGCTCCACACATACGCAGTATTTT,CASSLSSTHTQYF
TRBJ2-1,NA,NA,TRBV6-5,TGTGCCAGCAAACAGGACCCCCTTGCCAATGAGCAGTTCTTC,CASKQDPLANEQFF
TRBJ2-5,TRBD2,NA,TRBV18,TGTGCCAGCTCACAGAATAGCGGGAACCAAGAGACCCAGTACTTC,CASSQNSGNQETQYF
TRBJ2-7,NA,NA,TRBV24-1,TGTGCCACCAGTTCGCGGTCGTCCTACGAGCAGTACTTC,CATSSRSSYEQYF
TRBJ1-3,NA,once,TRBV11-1,TGTGCCAGCAGCCCGAGTCGCTCTGGAAACACCATATATTTT,CASSPSRSGNTIYF
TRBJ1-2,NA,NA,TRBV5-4,TGTGCCAGCAGCTCCCCGGGGTGGACCTATGGCTACACCTTC,CASSSPGWTYGYTF
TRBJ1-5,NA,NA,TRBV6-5,TGTGCCAGCAGTTACTCATCAGGGAATCAGCCCCAGCATTTT,CASSYSSGNQPQHF
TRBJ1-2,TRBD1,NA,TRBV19,TGTGCCAGTAGTATAGATCTGAGGACAGGGGACTATGGCTACACCTTC,CASSIDLRTGDYGYTF
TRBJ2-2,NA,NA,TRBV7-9,TGTGCCAGCAGCTTAGGGGGGGCGAACACCGGGGAGCTGTTTTTT,CASSLGGANTGELFF
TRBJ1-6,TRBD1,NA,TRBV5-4,TGTGCCAGCAGCAGAGGGACAGGGAATAATTCACCCCTCCACTTT,CASSRGTGNNSPLHF
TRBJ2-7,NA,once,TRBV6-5,TGTGCCAGCTGGGGGGCAGCCTACGAGCAGTACTTC,CASWGAAYEQYF
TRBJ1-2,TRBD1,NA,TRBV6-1,TGTGCCAGCAGTGAGTACAGGGGAGACTATGGCTACACCTTC,CASSEYRGDYGYTF
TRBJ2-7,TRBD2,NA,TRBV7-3,TGTGCCAGCAGCTCCGGACTAGCGGGACACTACGAGCAGTACTTC,CASSSGLAGHYEQYF
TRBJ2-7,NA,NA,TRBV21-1,TGTGCCAGCAGAACGGGACAGAACAACGAGCAGTACTTC,CASRTGQNNEQYF
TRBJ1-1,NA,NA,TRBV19,TGTGCCAGTATGTCGGGGGGGAACACTGAAGCTTTCTTT,CASMSGGNTEAFF
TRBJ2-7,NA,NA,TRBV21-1,TGTGCCAGCAGCAAAAGGCCTGAGCGGGAGCCATCCTACGAGCAGTACTTC,CASSKRPEREPSYEQYF
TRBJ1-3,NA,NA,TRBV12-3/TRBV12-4,TGTGCCAGCAGTTTAAGGAACACCATATATTTT,CASSLRNTIYF
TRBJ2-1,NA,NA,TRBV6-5,TGTGCCAGCATACAGATTAGCGGTCATAGGGATGAGCAGTTCTTC,CASIQISGHRDEQFF
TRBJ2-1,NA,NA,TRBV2,TGTGCCAGCAGTCTGTCAGACGGAACCCTTACTGATGAGCAGTTCTTC,CASSLSDGTLTDEQFF
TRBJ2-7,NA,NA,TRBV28,TGTGCCAGCAGTTTGGGCTTGCAAATCTCCTACGAGCAGTACTTC,CASSLGLQISYEQYF
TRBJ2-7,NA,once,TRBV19,TGTGCCAGTAGTATAAGCCGGGGCGAGGCCTCCTACGAGCAGTACTTC,CASSISRGEASYEQYF
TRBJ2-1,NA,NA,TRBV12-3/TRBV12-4,TGTGCCAGCAGTTTAGAGCAGTTCTTC,CASSLEQFF
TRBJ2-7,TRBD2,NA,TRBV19,TGTGCCAGTAGTACACGGGAGGGCCTCTCCGAGCAGTACTTC,CASSTREGLSEQYF
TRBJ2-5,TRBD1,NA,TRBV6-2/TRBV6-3,TGTGCCAGCAGTTACTCATCCAAGACAGGGGGCTTCACAGAGACCCAGTACTTC,CASSYSSKTGGFTETQYF
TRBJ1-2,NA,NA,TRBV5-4,TGTGCCAGCAGCCTGGACAATTATGGCTACACCTTC,CASSLDNYGYTF
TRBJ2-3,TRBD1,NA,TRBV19,TGTGCCAGTATGGGACAGAACACAGATACGCAGTATTTT,CASMGQNTDTQYF
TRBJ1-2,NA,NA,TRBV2,TGTGCCAGCAGTTACGAAGGCTACACCTTC,CASSYEGYTF
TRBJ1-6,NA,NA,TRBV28,TGTGCCAGCAGTCCAGACGTTTCACCCCTCCACTTT,CASSPDVSPLHF
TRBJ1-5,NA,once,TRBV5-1,TGCGCCAGCAGCCAAGGGGATCCGGGTAGCAATCAGCCCCAGCATTTT,CASSQGDPGSNQPQHF
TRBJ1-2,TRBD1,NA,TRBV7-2,TGTGCCAGCAGCTTAAGTAGGCAGGGGGACTACACCTTC,CASSLSRQGDYTF
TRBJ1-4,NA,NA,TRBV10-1,TGCGCCAGCAGTGAAGGACAGTGGAATGAAAAACTGTTTTTT,CASSEGQWNEKLFF
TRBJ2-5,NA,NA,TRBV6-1,TGTGCCAGCAGTGAATTGTGGGTTTCAGGAGAGACCCAGTACTTC,CASSELWVSGETQYF
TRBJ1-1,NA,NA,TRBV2,TGTGCCAGCAGTGTTGAGGCGGCCAAGAACACTGAAGCTTTCTTT,CASSVEAAKNTEAFF
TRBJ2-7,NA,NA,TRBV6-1,TGTGCCAGCAGTTCCTATGGTGCTCTCTCCTACGAGCAGTACTTC,CASSSYGALSYEQYF